This T cell receptor (beta chain) is drawn from a study of spatial heterogeneity in lung cancer. Study-level information: Within raw reads, each unique TCR and UMI combination appeared on average more than ten times. Study-level results: Follow-up blood showed ubiquitous expanded tumor TCRs less than blood at resection did.

One entry per CDR3 protein, called by TCRdb with MiXCR from the 5' RACE reads. In the table there are about 85,000 distinct CDR3 sequences, around 21% of which are singletons. The germline V gene has CDR1 MDHEN and CDR2 SYDVKM. The CDR3 runs 14 residues. V was pared by 6 bases and J by 0 bases, with 12 bases between. The time point denotes: sample taken at primary tumor resection. Whole RNA, which was extracted from tumor, nontumor lung tissue or frozen PBMC, was sequenced without any cell sorting. This clonotype was detected only a few times. No antigen is known for it. This specimen was PBMCs, taken at surgery. This clonotype was sampled from a male donor with early-stage non-small cell lung cancer. The chain has TRBV28 and TRBJ2-7; perhaps D is TRBD1 or TRBD2 (5 bases each). This CDR3 reads CASRGAGNSYEQYF. The CDR3 DNA reads TGTGCCAGCAGGGGAGCAGGGAACTCCTACGAGCAGTACTTC.